One and the same sample provided the 28 T cell receptor beta chains below, sequenced in a study of cytomegalovirus exposure and HLA in healthy donors. Amplification used 60 Vbeta primers and 13 Jbeta primers. The protocol was immunoSEQ multiplex PCR, while the TCRdb copy is restricted to in-frame clones and leaves out a portion. The sample lists approximately 120,000 clones, around 76% occurring once. The source material was PBMCs. The receptors shown here come from a woman between 35 and 50 years old in good health and CMV-seropositive.

V and J are TRBV4-1 and TRBJ2-3, with D possibly TRBD1 on 6 matching bases. The CDR3 runs to 17 residues. In germline, CDR1 is MGHRA, CDR2 YSYEKL. Trimming left V 0 bases short and J 1 base short, with 14 bases between. The CDR3: CASSQEGAGRGTDTQYF. DNA for the CDR3: TGCGCCAGCAGCCAAGAGGGGGCAGGGCGGGGCACAGATACGCAGTATTTT.

The J gene is TRBJ2-6, the V gene TRBV5-1; D uncertain. CDR3 size: 15 residues. Per the germline V gene, CDR1 is SGHRS and CDR2 is YFSETQ. V lost 2 bases and J lost 0, with 6 bases in between. CDR3 amino acids: CASSFPFSGANVLTF. The CDR3 DNA reads TGCGCCAGCAGCTTCCCTTTCTCTGGGGCCAACGTCCTGACTTTC.

This chain uses TRBV2 with TRBJ1-2; TRBD1 is a possible D gene (5 bases). The germline V and J ends were trimmed by 2 bases and 6 bases, with 10 bases remaining between them. Germline V CDR1 and CDR2: SNHLY, FYNNEI. The CDR3 totals 13 residues. CDR3 sequence: CASSERRGDGYTF. The CDR3 DNA is TGTGCCAGCAGTGAAAGGCGGGGGGATGGCTACACCTTC.

The J gene is TRBJ2-1, the V gene TRBV5-1; 15 bases align to TRBD2. V dropped 2 bases and J dropped 8; count of bases not matched to a gene: 8. There are 17 residues in the CDR3. Germline-derived CDR1 and CDR2 are SGHRS and YFSETQ. This CDR3 is CASSFFGTSGGMDEQFF. CDR3 bases: TGCGCCAGCAGCTTCTTCGGGACTAGCGGGGGGATGGATGAGCAGTTCTTC.

This clone was seen more than once but under ten times. V is TRBV7-2 and J is TRBJ2-7; no clear D gene. The germline gives CDR1 SGHTA, CDR2 FQGNSA. Between the trimmed V and J ends, which lost 1 base and 5 bases, there was a span of 12 bases. This CDR3 is 14 amino acids long. For the CDR3, the DNA is TGTGCCAGCAGCTTAGATCTACCCCCTCACGAGCAGTACTTC. It translates to CASSLDLPPHEQYF.

The chain employs TRBV7-4 and TRBJ1-2; D is unclear. This CDR3 region has 15 residues. V was trimmed by 2 bases and J by 5 bases, leaving 15 bases between them. Germline CDR1 SGHVT, CDR2 SQSDAQ. CDR3 sequence (DNA): TGTGCCAGCAGCTTAAATGCAGGTACGAATTATGGCTACACCTTC. Protein: CASSLNAGTNYGYTF.

The V call is TRBV4-1, the J call TRBJ1-1; D is undetermined. The CDR3 sequence is 14 residues long. Deletions cut 1 base from V and 6 bases from J, with 12 bases between. Germline lookup yields CDR1 MGHRA and CDR2 YSYEKL. CDR3 bases: TGCGCCAGCAGCCAAGTCGGACTTGCCCCTGAAGCTTTCTTT. Its protein product is CASSQVGLAPEAFF.

This chain joins TRBV25-1 and TRBJ2-1; D is unresolved. Germline lookup yields CDR1 MGHDK and CDR2 SYGVNS. CDR3 length equals 13 residues. V was shortened by 6 bases and J by 9 bases, with 15 bases between the two germline ends. The chain's CDR3 is CASSGAGEVEQFF. The CDR3 DNA reads as TGTGCCAGCAGCGGCGCCGGAGAGGTTGAGCAGTTCTTC.

This clone was seen only a few times. The V gene is TRBV7-8, the J gene TRBJ2-3; D unclear. V lost 5 bases to trimming and J lost 4 bases, with 13 bases between them. There are 14 residues in the CDR3. CDR1 is SGHVS and CDR2 is FQNEAQ in the germline V gene. The CDR3, as DNA: TGTGCCAGCAGCGACTCAGTAGGAGCAGATACGCAGTATTTT. Its translation: CASSDSVGADTQYF.

V and J are TRBV5-6 and TRBJ2-1, with a possible D match to TRBD1 (6 bases). CDR3 length equals 14 residues. Trimming removed 4 bases at V and 7 bases at J, with 15 bases between. In germline, CDR1 is SGHDT, CDR2 YYEEEE. CDR3 amino acids: CASSPETGRNEQFF. CDR3 DNA sequence: TGTGCCAGCAGCCCAGAGACAGGTAGGAATGAGCAGTTCTTC.

The chain has TRBV6-5 and TRBJ2-7, with TRBD2 as a possible D gene (7 bases). This CDR3 comprises 16 residues. Deletions cut 2 bases from V and 4 bases from J, with 18 bases between. The germline V gene has CDR1 MNHEY and CDR2 SVGAGI. The CDR3 protein is CASSYRGGIRYYEQYF. The CDR3 coding sequence is TGTGCCAGCAGTTACAGGGGGGGAATCCGATATTACGAGCAGTACTTC.

The chain employs TRBV18 and TRBJ2-2, with D hard to call. Germline V gene data show CDR1 as KGHSH and CDR2 as LQKENI. Trimming removed 4 bases from V and 7 bases from J, with 13 bases in between. The CDR3 is made up of 14 amino acids. The CDR3 sequence is CASSLNERSGELFF. CDR3 nucleotide sequence: TGTGCCAGCTCACTCAACGAAAGGAGCGGGGAGCTGTTTTTT.

The chain couples TRBV2 to TRBJ1-1; 7 bases fit TRBD1. Looked up from germline, CDR1 is SNHLY and CDR2 is FYNNEI. CDR3 length: 15 residues. The V segment lost 2 bases and the J segment 1 base; nucleotides outside the gene matches: 4. Here the CDR3 DNA reads TGTGCCAGCAGTGAACAAGGACAGGCGAACACTGAAGCTTTCTTT. Translated, it gives CASSEQGQANTEAFF.

This rearrangement joins TRBV7-9 to TRBJ1-6; 8 nucleotides line up with TRBD1. From germline, CDR1 is SEHNR and CDR2 FQNEAQ (reference sequence). V shed 5 bases, J shed 8 bases, and the junction held 5 bases outside the gene matches. The CDR3 length is 14 residues. The CDR3 spells CASSPDRGYSPLHF. The DNA for the CDR3 is TGTGCCAGCAGCCCAGACAGGGGATATTCACCCCTCCACTTT.

J is TRBJ1-2 and V is TRBV9; no firm D call. V was trimmed by 0 bases and J by 2 bases, leaving 14 bases between them. The CDR3 is 16 residues long. Germline V lookup: CDR1 SGDLS, CDR2 YYNGEE. CDR3 loop: CASSVDPTSRNYGYTF. The CDR3 DNA reads TGTGCCAGCAGCGTAGACCCCACCTCGAGGAACTATGGCTACACCTTC.

This clone was detected a few times. The CDR3 sequence: CASSKREEISTDTQYF. The CDR3 DNA follows: TGTGCCAGCAGCAAACGAGAGGAGATTAGCACAGATACGCAGTATTTT. The chain links TRBV21-1 to TRBJ2-3; the table assigns TRBD2, which was not confirmed against the DNA. TRBV21-1 is classified as a pseudogene. The CDR3 spans 16 residues.

The V and J genes are TRBV5-5 and TRBJ2-7, with 7 positions matching TRBD1. CDR3 length: 15 amino acids. Germline assignment: CDR1 SGHKS and CDR2 YYEKEE (reference sequence). V lost 2 bases to trimming and J lost 2 bases; unmatched junction nucleotides: 7. Written as DNA, the CDR3 is TGTGCCAGCAGCTTCATACAGGGGTCCCCCTACGAGCAGTACTTC. Translation gives CASSFIQGSPYEQYF.

The chain recombines TRBV6-1 with TRBJ1-4, with a possible D match to TRBD1 (5 bases). The CDR3 runs to 15 residues. Germline V lookup: CDR1 MNHNS, CDR2 SASEGT. Trimming took 3 bases from V and 8 from J, leaving 16 bases between them. For the CDR3, the DNA is TGTGCCAGCAGTGAGAGGAGGGTCGGGGGGGAAAAACTGTTTTTT. Encoded protein: CASSERRVGGEKLFF.

This clone was seen more than once but under ten times. J is TRBJ1-1 and V is TRBV27, with D perhaps matching TRBD1 (6 bases). Germline CDR1 reads MNHEY; CDR2 reads SMNVEV (reference sequence). The CDR3 loop spans 14 amino acids. Trimming left V 10 bases short and J 5 bases short, with 20 bases between. CDR3 sequence: CAKAQGRNTTEAFF. For the CDR3, the DNA is TGTGCCAAAGCACAGGGTCGAAATACTACTGAAGCTTTCTTT.

In its sample, this clone was seen once. The CDR3 sequence: CASSLSSGGPYF. The CDR3 coding sequence is TGTGCCAGCAGCTTAAGTAGCGGGGGGCCGTACTTC. The V call is TRBV11-3, the J call TRBJ2-7; 10 nucleotides line up with TRBD2. The length of the CDR3 is 12 residues. In germline, CDR1 is SGHNT, CDR2 YENEEA. V trimming: 2 bases; J trimming: 12 bases; junction bases outside the gene matches: 4.

The genes are TRBV4-1 and TRBJ2-3, with TRBD2 matching 9 bases. In germline, CDR1 is MGHRA, CDR2 YSYEKL. The CDR3 loop spans 19 amino acids. V dropped 1 base and J dropped 2; count of bases not matched to a gene: 13. The CDR3 spells CASSQGLAASRTYTDTQYF. The CDR3 DNA reads as TGCGCCAGCAGCCAAGGACTAGCGGCCTCTCGAACATACACAGATACGCAGTATTTT.

The chain combines TRBV7-8 with TRBJ2-5; the D gene is possibly TRBD2 (6 bases). Trimming left V 6 bases short and J 5 bases short, with 19 bases between. This CDR3 comprises 15 residues. Germline V gene sequence: CDR1 SGHVS, CDR2 FQNEAQ. In nucleotides, the CDR3 is TGTGCCAGCAGTTTGGGGACTGGGGGTGGGGAGACCCAGTACTTC. It codes for CASSLGTGGGETQYF.

The rearrangement links TRBV5-1 to TRBJ2-7, with D tentatively TRBD1 (5 bases). Looked up from germline, CDR1 is SGHRS and CDR2 is YFSETQ. This CDR3 spans 15 amino acids. Trimming took 2 bases from V and 6 from J, leaving 18 bases between them. The CDR3 region has the DNA TGCGCCAGCAGCTTAATACAGGCTATTACACTCGAGCAGTACTTC. It specifies CASSLIQAITLEQYF.

This sequence joins TRBV29-1 and TRBJ2-3; possibly TRBD1 for D (6 bases). The CDR3 runs 13 residues. Trimming took 5 bases from V and 0 from J, leaving 9 bases between them. The germline V gene has CDR1 SQVTM and CDR2 ANQGSEA. CDR3 loop: CSVTRGSTDTQYF. The DNA of the CDR3 is TGCAGCGTTACCAGGGGTAGCACAGATACGCAGTATTTT.

This rearrangement joins TRBV6-4 to TRBJ1-2, with TRBD1 identical over 8 bases. Germline V CDR1 and CDR2: MRHNA, SNTAGT. This CDR3 spans 13 amino acids. Trimming at V came to 6 bases and at J to 4 bases, leaving 4 bases not matched to a gene. This chain's CDR3 is CASRNTGGYGYTF. In DNA, the CDR3 is TGTGCCAGCAGAAATACAGGGGGCTATGGCTACACCTTC.

The chain uses TRBV6-1 and TRBJ2-7, with a weak D call TRBD1 (5 bases). CDR1 and CDR2 (germline): MNHNS, SASEGT. The germline V and J ends were trimmed by 4 bases and 4 bases, with 11 bases remaining between them. CDR3 length: 13 residues. The CDR3 spells CASSGQNIYEQYF. For the CDR3, the DNA is TGTGCCAGCAGTGGACAGAATATTTACGAGCAGTACTTC.

The J gene is TRBJ2-4, the V gene TRBV5-4; D is perhaps TRBD2 (6 bases). The V gene's germline CDR1 is SGHNT and CDR2 YYREEE (reference sequence). Trimming took off 0 bases at V and 2 bases at J, with 6 bases between the two ends. CDR3 size: 14 residues. The CDR3 DNA reads TGTGCCAGCAGCTTGGGCGGGACCAAAAACATTCAGTACTTC. The encoded protein is CASSLGGTKNIQYF.

This chain links TRBV30 with TRBJ1-3; D unclear. With 4 bases removed from V and 0 bases from J, the gap between germline ends came to 7 bases. Per germline, CDR1 GTSNPN and CDR2 SVGIG (reference sequence). The CDR3 loop spans 13 amino acids. In DNA form, the CDR3 reads TGTGCCTGGATCGGGAACTCTGGAAACACCATATATTTT. Its translation is CAWIGNSGNTIYF.